The TCR beta chain described here comes from a study of Graves' ophthalmopathy and Graves' hyperthyroidism. Using RNA transcripts, the TCR beta CDR3 regions were amplified. HTBI primers were used in a first-round RT-PCR, which preceded a second-round multiplex PCR. MiXCR was run by TCRdb on the multiplex PCR reads, yielding one entry per CDR3 protein. The sample lists around 1,000,000 distinct CDR3 sequences, about 40% occurring once. The CDR3 has 13 amino acids. V was clipped by 3 bases and J by 11 bases, with 17 bases between them. Germline V gene sequence: CDR1 SQVTM, CDR2 ANQGSEA. The sequenced material came from peripheral blood or thyroid tissue (not recorded which). V gene TRBV29-1 combines with J gene TRBJ1-5, with a weak D call TRBD1 (6 bases). The sequence derives from an adult man with Graves' hyperthyroidism. CDR3 protein: CSVDGRGGETQHF. CDR3 in DNA: TGCAGCGTTGATGGCAGGGGCGGAGAGACCCAGCATTTT. Full variable domain (remainder filled in from reference TRBV29-1 and TRBJ1-5): SAVISQKPSRDICQRGTSLTIQCQVDSQVTMMFWYRQQPGQSLTLIATANQGSEATYESGFVIDKFPISRPNLTFSTLTVSNMSPEDSSIYLCSVDGRGGETQHFGDGTRLSIL.